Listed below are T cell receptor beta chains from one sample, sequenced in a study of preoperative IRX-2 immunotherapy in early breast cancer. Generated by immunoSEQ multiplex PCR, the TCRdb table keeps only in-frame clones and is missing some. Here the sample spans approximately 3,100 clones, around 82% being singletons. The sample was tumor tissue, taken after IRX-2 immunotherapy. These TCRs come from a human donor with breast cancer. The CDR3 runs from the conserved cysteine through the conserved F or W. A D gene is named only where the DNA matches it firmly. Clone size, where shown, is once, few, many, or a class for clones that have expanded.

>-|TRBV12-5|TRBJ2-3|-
CASGLVRGEGTDTQYF
TGTGCTAGTGGTTTGGTACGAGGCGAGGGGACAGATACGCAGTATTTT
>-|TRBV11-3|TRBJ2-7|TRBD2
CASSLGREWNEQYF
TGTGCCAGCAGCTTGGGGCGGGAGTGGAACGAGCAGTACTTC
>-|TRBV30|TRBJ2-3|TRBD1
CAWGPGQGITDTQYF
TGTGCCTGGGGACCGGGACAGGGGATCACAGATACGCAGTATTTT
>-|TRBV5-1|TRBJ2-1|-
CASSLSLNIYNEQFF
TGCGCCAGCAGCTTGTCACTCAATATATACAATGAGCAGTTCTTC
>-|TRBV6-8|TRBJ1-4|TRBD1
CASSDRGFNEKLFF
TGTGCCAGCAGTGACAGGGGCTTTAATGAAAAACTGTTTTTT
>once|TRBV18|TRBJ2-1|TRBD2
CASSPATSVYNEQFF
TGTGCCAGCTCACCAGCGACTAGCGTATACAATGAGCAGTTCTTC
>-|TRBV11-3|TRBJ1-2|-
CASSHPDSTFRGYTF
TGTGCCAGCAGCCACCCCGACAGTACCTTTCGAGGCTACACCTTC
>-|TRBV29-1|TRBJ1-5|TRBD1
CSVDGTGGSNQPQHF
TGCAGCGTTGACGGGACAGGGGGATCGAATCAGCCCCAGCATTTT
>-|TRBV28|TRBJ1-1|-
CASRANMNTEAFF
TGTGCCAGCAGGGCCAACATGAACACTGAAGCTTTCTTT
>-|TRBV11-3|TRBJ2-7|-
CASSLGPGSYEQYF
TGTGCCAGCAGCTTGGGGCCTGGATCCTACGAGCAGTACTTC
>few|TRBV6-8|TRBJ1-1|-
CASSYSPPGVGTEAFF
TGTGCCAGCAGTTACTCACCCCCAGGGGTGGGCACTGAAGCTTTCTTT
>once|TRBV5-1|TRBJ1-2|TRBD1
CASSSGTATNYGYTF
TGCGCCAGCAGCTCCGGGACAGCGACAAACTATGGCTACACCTTC
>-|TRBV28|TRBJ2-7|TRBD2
CASSLIGRGSYEQYF
TGTGCCAGCAGTTTGATCGGGAGGGGGTCCTACGAGCAGTACTTC
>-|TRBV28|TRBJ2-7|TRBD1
CASVEGQGFYEQYF
TGTGCCAGCGTTGAGGGACAGGGTTTCTACGAGCAGTACTTC
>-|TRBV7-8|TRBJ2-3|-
CASSSLGPSSGDTQYF
TGTGCCAGCAGCTCCCTTGGCCCATCAAGCGGGGATACGCAGTATTTT
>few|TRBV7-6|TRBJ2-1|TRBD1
CASSPDRDGLNEQFF
TGTGCCAGCAGCCCGGACAGGGATGGATTGAATGAGCAGTTCTTC
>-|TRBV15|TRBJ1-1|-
CATSRDLGGNTEAFF
TGTGCCACCAGCAGAGATCTCGGGGGGAACACTGAAGCTTTCTTT
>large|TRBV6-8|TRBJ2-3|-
CATGGTASTDTQYF
TGTGCCACCGGAGGGACAGCCAGCACAGATACGCAGTATTTT
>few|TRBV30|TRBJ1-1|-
CAWNPGGAEAFF
TGTGCCTGGAATCCGGGAGGCGCTGAAGCTTTCTTT
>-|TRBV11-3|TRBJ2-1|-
CASNLSYRSSYNEQFF
TGTGCCAGCAACTTATCGTACAGGAGCTCCTACAATGAACAGTTCTTC
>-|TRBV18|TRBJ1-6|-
CASFTGSPGGSPLHF
TGTGCCAGCTTCACCGGCTCTCCGGGTGGTTCACCCCTCCACTTT
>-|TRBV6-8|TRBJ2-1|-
CASSYAQLANEQFF
TGTGCCAGCAGTTACGCACAACTGGCGAATGAGCAGTTCTTC
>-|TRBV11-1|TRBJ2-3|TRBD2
CASSLGGASGSGYTQYF
TGTGCCAGCAGCTTAGGTGGGGCTAGCGGGAGTGGATATACGCAGTATTTT
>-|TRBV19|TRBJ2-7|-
CASSPSQRNLYEQYF
TGTGCCAGTAGCCCCTCCCAGCGGAACCTCTACGAGCAGTACTTC
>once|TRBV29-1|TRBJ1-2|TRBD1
CSVEDGTGRFGYTF
TGCAGCGTTGAAGATGGGACAGGGCGTTTTGGCTACACCTTC
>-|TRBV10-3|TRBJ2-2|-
CAISGGMTGELFF
TGTGCCATCAGTGGGGGGATGACCGGGGAGCTGTTTTTT
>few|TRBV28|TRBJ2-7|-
CASSFRGSYEQYF
TGTGCCAGCAGTTTTCGCGGTTCCTACGAGCAGTACTTC
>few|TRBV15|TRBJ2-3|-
CATSIQGTTDTQYF
TGTGCCACCAGCATTCAGGGGACCACAGATACGCAGTATTTT
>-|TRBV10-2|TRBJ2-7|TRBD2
CASSERTSGQYEQYF
TGCGCCAGCAGTGAGAGGACTAGCGGTCAATACGAGCAGTACTTC
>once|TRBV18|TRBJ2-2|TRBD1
CASSPTLDRVDTGELFF
TGTGCCAGCTCACCGACTTTAGACAGGGTGGACACCGGGGAGCTGTTTTTT
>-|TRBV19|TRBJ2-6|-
CASSTTPQFSGANVLTF
TGTGCCAGTAGTACAACCCCCCAGTTCTCTGGGGCCAACGTCCTGACTTTC
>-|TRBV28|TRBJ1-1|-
CASRPQDRAEAFF
TGTGCCAGCAGACCACAGGATAGGGCTGAAGCTTTCTTT
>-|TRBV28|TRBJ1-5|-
CASSLSYPSNQPQHF
TGTGCCAGCAGTTTAAGCTACCCTAGCAATCAGCCCCAGCATTTT
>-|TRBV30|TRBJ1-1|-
CAWKDSLHTEAFF
TGTGCCTGGAAGGACAGCCTACACACTGAAGCTTTCTTT
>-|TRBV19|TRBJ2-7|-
CASSRGLNSYEQYF
TGTGCCAGTAGTAGGGGACTGAATTCCTACGAGCAGTACTTC
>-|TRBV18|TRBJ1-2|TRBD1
CASSPSRDSYGYTF
TGTGCCAGCTCACCGTCGCGGGACAGCTATGGCTACACCTTC
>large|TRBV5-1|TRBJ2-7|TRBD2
CASSLVSSGYEQYF
TGCGCCAGCAGCTTGGTCTCTAGCGGATACGAGCAGTACTTC
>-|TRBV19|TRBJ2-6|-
CASTDLLTGRGSGANVLTF
TGTGCCAGTACCGATCTTTTGACAGGGAGGGGCTCTGGGGCCAACGTCCTGACTTTC
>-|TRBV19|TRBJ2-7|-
CASRNIGGGEQYF
TGTGCCAGTAGAAACATTGGAGGTGGGGAGCAGTACTTC
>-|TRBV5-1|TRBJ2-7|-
CASSLEWGRDYEQYF
TGCGCCAGCAGCTTGGAATGGGGCAGGGACTACGAGCAGTACTTC
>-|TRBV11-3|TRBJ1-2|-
CASSLGWDNYGYTF
TGTGCCAGCAGCTTAGGGTGGGATAACTATGGCTACACCTTC
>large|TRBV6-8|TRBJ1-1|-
CATKQGPETEAFF
TGTGCCACCAAACAGGGACCAGAAACTGAAGCTTTCTTT
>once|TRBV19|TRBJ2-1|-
CASSIGSNNEQFF
TGTGCCAGTAGTATAGGCAGTAACAATGAGCAGTTCTTC
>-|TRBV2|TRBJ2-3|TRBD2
CASSGLAGVYTDTQYF
TGTGCCAGCAGTGGGCTAGCGGGAGTATACACAGATACGCAGTATTTT
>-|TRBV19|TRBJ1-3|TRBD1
CASSITGAWNTIYF
TGTGCCAGTAGTATAACAGGGGCCTGGAACACCATATATTTT